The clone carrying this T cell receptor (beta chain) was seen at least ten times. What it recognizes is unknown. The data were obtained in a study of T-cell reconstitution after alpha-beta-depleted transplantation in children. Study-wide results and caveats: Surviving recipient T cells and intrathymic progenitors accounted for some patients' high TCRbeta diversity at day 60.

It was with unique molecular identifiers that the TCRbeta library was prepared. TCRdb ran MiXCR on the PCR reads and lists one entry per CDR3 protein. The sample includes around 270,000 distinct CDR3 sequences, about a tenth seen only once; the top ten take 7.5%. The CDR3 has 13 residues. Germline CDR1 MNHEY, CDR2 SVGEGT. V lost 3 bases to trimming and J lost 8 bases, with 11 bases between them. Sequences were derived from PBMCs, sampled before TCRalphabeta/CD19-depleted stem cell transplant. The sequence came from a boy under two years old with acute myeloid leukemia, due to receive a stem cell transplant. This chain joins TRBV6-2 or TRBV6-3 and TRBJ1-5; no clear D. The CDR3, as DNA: TGTGCCAGCAGTTATCTTGGAATTGAGCCCCAGCATTTT. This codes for CASSYLGIEPQHF.